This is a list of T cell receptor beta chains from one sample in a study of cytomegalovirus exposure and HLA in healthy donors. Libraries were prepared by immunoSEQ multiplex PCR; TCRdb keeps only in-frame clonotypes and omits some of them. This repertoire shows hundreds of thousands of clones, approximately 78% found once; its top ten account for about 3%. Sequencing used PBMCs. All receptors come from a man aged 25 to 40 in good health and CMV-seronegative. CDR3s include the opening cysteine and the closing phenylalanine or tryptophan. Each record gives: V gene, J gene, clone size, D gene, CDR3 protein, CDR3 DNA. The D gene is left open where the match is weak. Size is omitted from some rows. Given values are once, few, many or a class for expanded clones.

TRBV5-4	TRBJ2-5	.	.	CASSWGGLETQYF	TGTGCCAGCAGCTGGGGGGGGCTGGAGACCCAGTACTTC
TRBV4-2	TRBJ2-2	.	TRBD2	CASSLGGAQTGELFF	TGTGCCAGCAGCCTCGGGGGGGCACAGACCGGGGAGCTGTTTTTT
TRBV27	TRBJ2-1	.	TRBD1	CASKRGQGQGSYNEQFF	TGTGCCAGCAAGAGGGGGCAAGGTCAGGGCTCCTACAATGAGCAGTTCTTC
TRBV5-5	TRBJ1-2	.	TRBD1	CASSPTTGGIPYGYTF	TGTGCCAGCAGCCCCACGACAGGGGGTATACCCTATGGCTACACCTTC
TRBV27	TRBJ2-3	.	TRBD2	CASSTGLAGGLGTQYF	TGTGCCAGCAGTACGGGACTAGCGGGGGGGCTCGGTACGCAGTATTTT
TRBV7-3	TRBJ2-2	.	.	CASSLAGGTGELFF	TGTGCCAGCAGCTTAGCAGGGGGGACCGGGGAGCTGTTTTTT
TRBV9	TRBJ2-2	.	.	CASSHLSSRPNTGELFF	TGTGCCAGCAGCCATCTCTCTAGCAGGCCGAACACCGGGGAGCTGTTTTTT
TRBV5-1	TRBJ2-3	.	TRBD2	CASSLVSGVTTDTQYF	TGCGCCAGCAGCTTGGTTAGCGGGGTGACCACAGATACGCAGTATTTT
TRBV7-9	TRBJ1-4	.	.	CASREGGINEKLFF	TGTGCCAGCAGGGAGGGGGGGATTAATGAAAAACTGTTTTTT
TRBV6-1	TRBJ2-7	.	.	CASRAGGPYEQYF	TGTGCCAGCAGGGCCGGGGGACCCTACGAGCAGTACTTC
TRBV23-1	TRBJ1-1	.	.	CASSTGGEDTEAFF	TGCGCCAGCTCGACGGGGGGAGAGGACACTGAAGCTTTCTTT
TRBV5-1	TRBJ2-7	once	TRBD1	CASSVGTAASYEQYF	TGCGCCAGCAGCGTGGGGACAGCGGCCTCCTACGAGCAGTACTTC
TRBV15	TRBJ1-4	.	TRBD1	CATSRGGQGDEKLFF	TGTGCCACCAGCAGAGGCGGGCAGGGGGACGAAAAACTGTTTTTT
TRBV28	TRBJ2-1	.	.	CASSLGLLGNEQFF	TGTGCCAGCAGTTTGGGACTCCTGGGGAATGAGCAGTTCTTC
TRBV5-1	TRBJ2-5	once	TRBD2	CASSPREGLAQETQYF	TGCGCCAGCAGCCCCAGGGAGGGACTAGCCCAAGAGACCCAGTACTTC
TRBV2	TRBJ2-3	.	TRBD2	CASSETSGGTDTQYF	TGTGCCAGCAGCGAGACTAGCGGGGGGACAGATACGCAGTATTTT
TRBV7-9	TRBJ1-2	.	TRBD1	CASSPRDSPYYGYTF	TGTGCCAGCAGCCCGAGGGACAGCCCCTACTATGGCTACACCTTC
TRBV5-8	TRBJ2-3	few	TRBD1	CASSGGQGKVGTDTQYF	TGTGCCAGCAGCGGGGGACAGGGGAAAGTGGGTACAGATACGCAGTATTTT
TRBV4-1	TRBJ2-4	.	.	CASSQDPGGITLKNIQYF	TGCGCCAGCAGCCAAGATCCGGGCGGGATTACCTTGAAAAACATTCAGTACTTC
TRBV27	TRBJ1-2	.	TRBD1	CASRRITGAVNYGYTF	TGTGCCAGCAGAAGAATCACAGGGGCCGTTAACTATGGCTACACCTTC
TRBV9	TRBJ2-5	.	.	CASSVRGQETQYF	TGTGCCAGCAGCGTACGAGGACAAGAGACCCAGTACTTC
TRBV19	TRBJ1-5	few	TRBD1	CASMRRGQTPKGNQPQHF	TGTGCCAGTATGAGGCGGGGACAGACCCCGAAGGGCAATCAGCCCCAGCATTTT
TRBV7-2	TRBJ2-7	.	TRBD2	CASSPTPGGIYEQYF	TGTGCCAGCAGCCCGACCCCGGGGGGAATCTACGAGCAGTACTTC
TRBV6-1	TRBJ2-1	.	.	CASRTQGMPNEQFF	TGTGCCAGCAGAACGCAGGGAATGCCAAATGAGCAGTTCTTC
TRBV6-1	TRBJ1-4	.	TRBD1	CASSEGLHRGRFATNEKLFF	TGTGCCAGCAGTGAAGGCTTGCACAGGGGCCGATTTGCAACTAATGAAAAACTGTTTTTT